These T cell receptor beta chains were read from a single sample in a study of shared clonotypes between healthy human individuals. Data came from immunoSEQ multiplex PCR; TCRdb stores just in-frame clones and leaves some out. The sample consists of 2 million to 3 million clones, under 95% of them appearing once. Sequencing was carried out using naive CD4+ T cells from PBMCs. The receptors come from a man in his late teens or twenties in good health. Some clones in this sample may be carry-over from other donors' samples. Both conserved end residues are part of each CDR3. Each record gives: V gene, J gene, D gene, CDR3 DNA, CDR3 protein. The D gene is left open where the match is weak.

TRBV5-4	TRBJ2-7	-	TGTGCCAGCAGCTCCAGGGGTGGAGGAACCTACGAGCAGTACTTC	CASSSRGGGTYEQYF
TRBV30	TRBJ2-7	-	TGTGCCTGGAGTGACAGCTTCCATAGGCGGTACTTC	CAWSDSFHRRYF
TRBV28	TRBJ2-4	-	TGTGCCAGCAGTTTAAGCGGGCTAGCCAAAAACATTCAGTACTTC	CASSLSGLAKNIQYF
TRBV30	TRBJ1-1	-	TGTGCCGGGACCCCCTTTGGGATCCCAACTGAAGCTTTCTTT	CAGTPFGIPTEAFF
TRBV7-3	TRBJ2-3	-	TGTGCCAGCAGCAAGAACAGCAGGGGTAGCACAGATACGCAGTATTTT	CASSKNSRGSTDTQYF
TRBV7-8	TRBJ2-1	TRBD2	TGTGCCAGCAGCTTAGCGAGGGGAGCGGGAGTAAGAGAGCAGTTCTTC	CASSLARGAGVREQFF
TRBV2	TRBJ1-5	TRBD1	TGTGCCAGCACCAAGGGGGCCGCCTTAGGTCAGCCCCAGCATTTT	CASTKGAALGQPQHF
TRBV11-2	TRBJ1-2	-	TGTGCCAGCAGCTTAGCAGTGCTCAACTATGGCTACACCTTC	CASSLAVLNYGYTF
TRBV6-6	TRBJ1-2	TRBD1	TGTGCCAGCAGTTTGGAGACAGGGGACTATGGCTACACCTTC	CASSLETGDYGYTF
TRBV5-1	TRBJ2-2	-	TGCGCCAGCAGCAAAACGGGGAACACCGGGGAGCTGTTTTTT	CASSKTGNTGELFF
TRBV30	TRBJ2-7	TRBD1	TGTGCCTGGAGTGCGGGACAGGGGTTCTACGAGCAGTACTTC	CAWSAGQGFYEQYF
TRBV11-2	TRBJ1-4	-	TGTGCCAGCAGTGGGGCCGGAGTGGCTAATGAAAAACTGTTTTTT	CASSGAGVANEKLFF
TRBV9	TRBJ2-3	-	TGTGCCAGCAGCGCCGGACGGGCCGATTTGGATACGCAGTATTTT	CASSAGRADLDTQYF
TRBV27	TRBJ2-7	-	TGTGCCAGCAGTTTAACCGGGACGTTCTCCTACGAGCAGTACTTC	CASSLTGTFSYEQYF
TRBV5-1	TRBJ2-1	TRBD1	TGCGCCAGCAGTAGCGGACAGGGGGTAGTTCAGTGGCGCAATGAGCAGTTCTTC	CASSSGQGVVQWRNEQFF
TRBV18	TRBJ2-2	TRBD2	TGTGCCAGCTCACCGACTAGCGGGAGCACCGGGGAGCTGTTTTTT	CASSPTSGSTGELFF
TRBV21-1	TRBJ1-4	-	TGTGCCAACTGGGGGGATTGGACAGCTCGTAATGAAAAACTGTTTTTT	CANWGDWTARNEKLFF